The sequence of this T cell receptor (beta chain) was determined in a study of T cell changes during pregnancy in multiple sclerosis. This CDR3 spans 16 amino acids. J was trimmed by 2 bases and V by 3 bases; bases with no gene match: 5. Germline CDR1 and CDR2: LGHNA and YSLEER. This table comes from immunoSEQ multiplex PCR, and its TCRdb copy is limited to in-frame clones, with some not included. The sample shows about 100,000 clones, approximately 90% of them seen only once. The chain recombines TRBV4-3 with TRBJ2-3, with TRBD2 matching 10 bases. Specimen: peripheral blood, collected after pregnancy. The clonotype originates from a female donor with multiple sclerosis, enrolled in a pregnancy study. The CDR3 DNA is TGCGCCAGCAGCCAGAATAGCGGGGGGCACACAGATACGCAGTATTTT. It translates to CASSQNSGGHTDTQYF.